These 25 T cell receptor beta chains were all obtained from the same sample, sequenced in a study of T cell responses to AZD1222 COVID-19 vaccine. This table comes from immunoSEQ multiplex PCR, and its TCRdb copy is limited to in-frame clones, with some not included. The sample yields approximately 130,000 clones, approximately 90% seen once. The sample was peripheral blood, taken on day 0 of AZD1222 vaccination. These receptors were obtained from an adult in good health.

This clone was counted only a few times. The V gene is TRBV6-5, the J gene TRBJ1-5, with D maybe TRBD1 (6 bases). CDR3 length: 14 residues. From germline, CDR1 is MNHEY and CDR2 SVGAGI. Trimming took off 5 bases at V and 7 bases at J, with 15 bases between the two ends. DNA of the CDR3: TGTGCCAGCAGTCAAAACAGGGACGGGCAGCCCCAGCATTTT. Its translation is CASSQNRDGQPQHF.

The genes are TRBV7-7 and TRBJ2-1; 7 positions agree with TRBD2. CDR1 and CDR2 (germline): SSHAT, FNYEAQ (reference sequence). J was trimmed by 5 bases and V by 0 bases; bases with no gene match: 1. There are 14 residues in the CDR3. In DNA, the CDR3 is TGTGCCAGCAGCTTAGCGGGACTAAACAATGAGCAGTTCTTC. It specifies CASSLAGLNNEQFF.

This chain uses TRBV5-1 with TRBJ1-3; D not certain. Per the germline V gene, CDR1 is SGHRS and CDR2 is YFSETQ. With 0 bases removed from V and 0 bases from J, the gap between germline ends came to 16 bases. This CDR3 has 18 residues. The CDR3 bases are TGCGCCAGCAGCTTGGGCTCGGCAGGCTCCATCTCTGGAAACACCATATATTTT. Its protein product is CASSLGSAGSISGNTIYF.

This rearrangement joins TRBV7-8 to TRBJ1-2; the D is unclear. This CDR3 is built from 14 residues. Germline V gives CDR1 SGHVS, CDR2 FQNEAQ. Trimming took off 5 bases at V and 0 bases at J, with 10 bases between the two ends. CDR3 loop: CASSRTEANYGYTF. DNA for the CDR3: TGTGCCAGCAGCCGAACGGAAGCTAACTATGGCTACACCTTC.

This chain links TRBV27 with TRBJ2-1, with 10 positions matching TRBD2. Germline values: CDR1 MNHEY, CDR2 SMNVEV (reference sequence). V was clipped by 0 bases and J by 6 bases; unmatched bases: 5. The CDR3 has 16 residues. The CDR3 is CASSLSSSGSVNEQFF. DNA for the CDR3: TGTGCCAGCAGTTTATCATCTAGCGGGAGTGTCAATGAGCAGTTCTTC.

The chain carries TRBV6-1 and TRBJ2-3; possibly TRBD1 or TRBD2 for D (6 bases each). V gave up 3 bases and J gave up 5 bases, with 12 bases separating them. The CDR3 is 14 residues long. CDR1 and CDR2 from the germline V gene are MNHNS and SASEGT. CDR3 sequence: CASSDRRGIDTQYF. CDR3 in DNA: TGTGCCAGCAGTGACAGGAGGGGGATAGATACGCAGTATTTT.

This clone was recorded only once. The chain is built from TRBV5-4 and TRBJ2-2, with a weak D call TRBD1 (5 bases). Germline values: CDR1 SGHNT, CDR2 YYREEE (reference sequence). The CDR3 has 14 amino acids. V was clipped by 2 bases and J by 4 bases, with 9 bases between them. The CDR3 protein is CASSFRQITGELFF. The CDR3 DNA reads TGTGCCAGCAGCTTCAGACAGATCACCGGGGAGCTGTTTTTT.

The chain has TRBV2 and TRBJ2-5, with D unclear. V was pared by 6 bases and J by 3 bases, with 8 bases between. Germline V gene data show CDR1 as SNHLY and CDR2 as FYNNEI. This CDR3 has 12 residues. The DNA for the CDR3 is TGTGCCAGCAGGAGATTGAAAGAGACCCAGTACTTC. This encodes CASRRLKETQYF.

V and J are TRBV6-4 and TRBJ2-3, with D perhaps matching TRBD1 (5 bases). The CDR3 length is 14 residues. From germline, CDR1 is MRHNA and CDR2 SNTAGT. Trimming pared 0 bases from V and 4 bases from J, leaving 8 bases between. Here the CDR3 DNA reads TGTGCCAGCAGTGACTCAAGGGGATCAGATACGCAGTATTTT. It yields the protein CASSDSRGSDTQYF.

This chain joins TRBV6-5 and TRBJ1-5, with TRBD1 matching over 9 bases. The CDR3 covers 15 residues. Germline assignment: CDR1 MNHEY and CDR2 SVGAGI. V lost 7 bases and J lost 4; bases outside the gene matches: 8. The CDR3 here is CASKWTGVANQPQHF. The CDR3 bases are TGTGCCAGCAAATGGACAGGGGTGGCAAATCAGCCCCAGCATTTT.

V and J are TRBV11-2 and TRBJ2-3, with 9 bases aligning to TRBD2. Germline CDR1 reads SGHAT; CDR2 reads FQNNGV. The CDR3 runs 15 residues. The junction had 11 bases not matched to a gene; V was cut back by 5 bases and J by 8 bases. CDR3 DNA: TGTGCCAGCAGCCGACGTAGCGGGAGTTATAGTACGCAGTATTTT. It yields the protein CASSRRSGSYSTQYF. The whole variable domain, remainder taken from reference TRBV11-2 and TRBJ2-3, is EAGVAQSPRYKIIEKRQSVAFWCNPISGHATLYWYQQILGQGPKLLIQFQNNGVVDDSQLPKDRFSAERLKGVDSTLKIQPAKLEDSAVYLCASSRRSGSYSTQYFGPGTRLTVL.

This sequence joins TRBV5-6 and TRBJ1-2, with a tentative D call TRBD1 (5 bases). Trimming removed 4 bases at V and 4 bases at J, with 11 bases between. Germline V lookup: CDR1 SGHDT, CDR2 YYEEEE. The CDR3 totals 13 residues. This CDR3 is CASSSQGVYGYTF. The DNA for the CDR3 is TGTGCCAGCAGCAGTCAGGGAGTCTATGGCTACACCTTC.

This chain links TRBV12-3 or TRBV12-4 with TRBJ2-3; TRBD1 matches at 7 bases. The CDR3 has 13 residues. V lost 6 bases and J lost 6; bases outside the gene matches: 6. CDR3 sequence: CASSSTGVDTQYF. As DNA, the CDR3 is TGTGCCAGCAGCTCCACAGGGGTGGATACGCAGTATTTT.

The sample holds one count of this clone. This chain uses TRBV29-1 with TRBJ2-1; D may be TRBD2 (7 bases). Germline values: CDR1 SQVTM, CDR2 ANQGSEA. The CDR3 covers 13 residues. The CDR3 spells CSGGERTGNEQFF. In DNA form, the CDR3 reads TGCAGTGGGGGGGAGCGCACAGGGAATGAGCAGTTCTTC.

In the case of this clone: A read error may account for a junction end that differs from germline. The genes are TRBV30 and TRBJ2-1; a weak D match, TRBD1 (5 bases). The CDR3 contains 11 residues. Germline CDR1 is GTSNPN and CDR2 is SVGIG (reference sequence). The CDR3 region has the DNA TGTGCCTGGAGTGTTGGGGCTGGGAAGATCTTC. Translation gives CAWSVGAGKIF. Full variable domain (missing parts from reference TRBV30 and TRBJ2-1): SQTIHQWPATLVQPVGSPLSLECTVEGTSNPNLYWYRQAAGRGLQLLFYSVGIGQISSEVPQNLSASRPQDRQFILSSKKLLLSDSGFYLCAWSVGAGKIFGPGTRLTVL.

The chain recombines TRBV27 with TRBJ1-1; no reliable D call. CDR1 and CDR2 (germline): MNHEY, SMNVEV (reference sequence). The V end was cut by 5 bases, the J end by 5 bases, with 15 bases between. The CDR3 spans 14 residues. The CDR3 DNA is TGTGCCAGCAGTCCCCAGGTCGATGGTACTGAAGCTTTCTTT. Translated, it gives CASSPQVDGTEAFF.

DNA for the CDR3: TGTGCCAGCAGTTCCTTAGCGGGGAGCTCCTACAATGAGCAGTTCTTC. This codes for CASSSLAGSSYNEQFF. The chain recombines TRBV27 with TRBJ2-1; 8 bases fit TRBD2. The V gene's germline CDR1 is MNHEY and CDR2 SMNVEV (reference sequence). J was trimmed by 0 bases and V by 4 bases; bases with no gene match: 5. The length of the CDR3 is 16 residues.

The rearrangement uses TRBV28 and TRBJ1-2; TRBD1 is a possible D gene (5 bases). This CDR3 comprises 15 residues. The V end was cut by 6 bases, the J end by 0 bases, with 14 bases between. Germline V gives CDR1 MDHEN, CDR2 SYDVKM. The CDR3 is CASSFPQGPNYGYTF. The CDR3, as DNA: TGTGCCAGCAGCTTTCCGCAGGGCCCTAACTATGGCTACACCTTC.

This chain joins TRBV18 and TRBJ1-4; TRBD1 might be the D (5 bases). CDR1 and CDR2 from the germline V gene are KGHSH and LQKENI. The CDR3 length is 13 residues. V was cut by 5 bases and J by 8 bases, with 12 bases left in between. The CDR3 is CASSYGTPEKLFF. In DNA, the CDR3 is TGTGCCAGCTCATACGGGACGCCAGAAAAACTGTTTTTT.

In this sample, this clone turned up a few times. V usage is TRBV5-4 and J usage is TRBJ2-2, with a tentative D call TRBD2 (6 bases). Germline V gene sequence: CDR1 SGHNT, CDR2 YYREEE (reference sequence). This CDR3 region has 15 residues. V was pared by 2 bases and J by 8 bases, with 16 bases between. CDR3 amino acids: CASSLGGTSLGELFF. CDR3 DNA sequence: TGTGCCAGCAGCTTAGGAGGGACGTCGCTTGGGGAGCTGTTTTTT.

The chain joins TRBV12-5 to TRBJ2-3; 8 nucleotides agree with TRBD2. J gave up 7 bases and V 8 bases, and 11 bases lay outside the gene matches. CDR1 is LGHNT and CDR2 is FRNRAP in the germline V gene. This CDR3 is built from 14 residues. The CDR3 reads CASTGSGSGNTQYF. The CDR3 DNA follows: TGTGCTAGTACGGGGAGCGGGAGCGGTAATACGCAGTATTTT.

This chain joins TRBV6-2 or TRBV6-3 and TRBJ2-7; the D gene is possibly TRBD1 (5 bases). CDR3 length: 14 residues. Germline V gene lookup returns CDR1 MNHEY and CDR2 SVGEGT. The V gene lost 4 bases and the J gene lost 4 bases, with 14 bases spanning the gap. The CDR3 DNA is TGTGCCAGCAGTTCTCAGGGCGCCGTGTACGAGCAGTACTTC. Translating gives CASSSQGAVYEQYF.

The chain carries TRBV19 and TRBJ2-5, with TRBD2 matching over 14 bases. This CDR3 has 21 amino acids. The V gene's germline CDR1 is LNHDA and CDR2 SQIVND (reference sequence). V shed 5 bases, J shed 4 bases, and the junction held 21 bases outside the gene matches. In DNA, the CDR3 is TGTGCCAGTAGTTCCCCAACCGGGACTAGCGGGAGATCGTTTGATCGAGAGACCCAGTACTTC. This translates into CASSSPTGTSGRSFDRETQYF. Filled out from reference TRBV19 and TRBJ2-5, the complete variable domain reads DGGITQSPKYLFRKEGQNVTLSCEQNLNHDAMYWYRQDPGQGLRLIYYSQIVNDFQKGDIAEGYSVSREKKESFPLTVTSAQKNPTAFYLCASSSPTGTSGRSFDRETQYFGPGTRLLVL.

The rearrangement links TRBV2 to TRBJ1-5; possible D gene TRBD1, 6 bases. This CDR3 has 15 amino acids. Trimming pared 6 bases from V and 7 bases from J, leaving 19 bases between. CDR1 SNHLY and CDR2 FYNNEI come from the germline V gene. The CDR3 nucleotides read TGTGCCAGCAGCAACCCGGGGGGGGCCGGGCAGCCCCAGCATTTT. Translating gives CASSNPGGAGQPQHF. Full variable domain (remainder filled in from reference TRBV2 and TRBJ1-5): EPEVTQTPSHQVTQMGQEVILRCVPISNHLYFYWYRQILGQKVEFLVSFYNNEISEKSEIFDDQFSVERPDGSNFTLKIRSTKLEDSAMYFCASSNPGGAGQPQHFGDGTRLSIL.

The chain employs TRBV13 and TRBJ1-3, with a weak D call TRBD1 (6 bases). Germline V CDR1 and CDR2: PRHDT, FYEKMQ (reference sequence). CDR3 length equals 13 residues. V dropped 5 bases and J dropped 4 bases, with 9 bases sitting between them. In nucleotides, the CDR3 is TGTGCCAGCAGCGCACAGGGAGGAAACACCATATATTTT. It codes for CASSAQGGNTIYF.